These 29 T cell receptor beta chains were all obtained from the same sample, sequenced in a study of neoadjuvant nivolumab and ipilimumab in lung cancer. Using immunoSEQ multiplex PCR, the repertoire was profiled, and TCRdb retains in-frame clones only, with some absent. The sample consists of 15,000 to 20,000 clones, 65% to 85% of them appearing once. The specimen comprised tumor tissue, sampled after neoadjuvant nivolumab, alone or with ipilimumab, at or shortly before surgery. The receptor source for this set is an adult with non-small cell lung cancer.

The J gene is TRBJ1-1, the V gene TRBV10-2; a weak D match, TRBD1 (5 bases). V lost 8 bases and J 0 bases, leaving 10 bases between the germline ends. Per germline, CDR1 WSHSY and CDR2 SAAADI. CDR3 size: 13 residues. The CDR3 loop reads CASWEGMNTEAFF. DNA of the CDR3: TGCGCCAGCTGGGAGGGGATGAACACTGAAGCTTTCTTT.

CDR3 sequence: CSVTPTGANVLTF. The DNA for the CDR3 is TGCAGCGTCACCCCTACAGGGGCCAACGTCCTGACTTTC. The chain has TRBV29-1 and TRBJ2-6, with unresolved D. Germline V gene lookup returns CDR1 SQVTM and CDR2 ANQGSEA. V lost 6 bases and J lost 4, with 10 bases in between. The length of the CDR3 is 13 residues.

The rearrangement links TRBV5-1 to TRBJ1-1; 10 nucleotides agree with TRBD1. V was clipped by 3 bases and J by 4 bases; unmatched bases: 6. Germline CDR1 and CDR2: SGHRS and YFSETQ. This CDR3 has 15 amino acids. In DNA, the CDR3 is TGCGCCAGCAGCTCCCGGGACAGGGGTGCCACTGAAGCTTTCTTT. Translated: CASSSRDRGATEAFF.

The chain links TRBV7-8 to TRBJ1-3, with 8 bases lining up with TRBD1. Per the germline V gene, CDR1 is SGHVS and CDR2 is FQNEAQ. The CDR3 runs 14 residues. Losses at the gene ends were 6 bases for V and 4 bases for J; bases not matched to a gene: 5. The CDR3 reads CASRTGAAGNTIYF. CDR3 coding DNA: TGTGCCAGCAGGACAGGGGCGGCGGGAAACACCATATATTTT.

J is TRBJ1-2 and V is TRBV7-2, with TRBD1 as a possible D gene (6 bases). The length of the CDR3 is 14 residues. Germline V lookup: CDR1 SGHTA, CDR2 FQGNSA. Trimming shortened V by 0 bases and J by 7 bases, and 12 bases separated the two germline ends. CDR3 in DNA: TGTGCCAGCAGCTTAGCGGGGGCCGGGTCTGGCTACACCTTC. Protein sequence: CASSLAGAGSGYTF. The variable domain in full, completed from reference TRBV7-2 and TRBJ1-2, reads GAGVSQSPSNKVTEKGKDVELRCDPISGHTALYWYRQSLGQGLEFLIYFQGNSAPDKSGLPSDRFSAERTGGSVSTLTIQRTQQEDSAVYLCASSLAGAGSGYTFGSGTRLTVV.

There are a few counts of this clone. Other DNA sequences in the same sample also yield this CDR3. This chain connects TRBV18 to TRBJ1-5; D gene unclear. The CDR3 covers 13 residues. Germline V lookup: CDR1 KGHSH, CDR2 LQKENI. V was shortened by 2 bases and J by 5 bases, with 7 bases between the two germline ends. The CDR3 here is CASSPSADQPQHF. CDR3 DNA: TGTGCCAGCTCACCAAGCGCTGATCAGCCCCAGCATTTT.

The chain recombines TRBV15 with TRBJ1-5; no clear D gene. Germline lookup yields CDR1 LNHNV and CDR2 YYDKDF (reference sequence). The CDR3 is made up of 14 amino acids. V was shortened by 0 bases and J by 7 bases, with 10 bases between the two germline ends. The CDR3 sequence: CATSRDPLGQPQHF. The CDR3 DNA sequence: TGTGCCACCAGCAGAGACCCCCTCGGCCAGCCCCAGCATTTT.

V and J are TRBV30 and TRBJ2-6, with 10 bases fitting TRBD1. J gave up 0 bases and V 4 bases, and 3 bases lay outside the gene matches. This CDR3 is 16 amino acids long. In germline, CDR1 is GTSNPN, CDR2 SVGIG (reference sequence). The CDR3 sequence is CAWKRDRGSGANVLTF. DNA of the CDR3: TGTGCCTGGAAGCGGGACAGGGGCTCTGGGGCCAACGTCCTGACTTTC.

This chain links TRBV7-5 with TRBJ2-5; the DNA was not used to check the table's D call, TRBD2. TRBV7-5 is tagged as a pseudogene. The CDR3 has 17 residues. CDR3 sequence reads: CARRGGARPFSQETQYF. The CDR3 nucleotides read TGTGCCAGAAGAGGCGGTGCCCGACCGTTTTCCCAAGAGACCCAGTACTTC.

In this sample, this clone turned up once. The V call is TRBV7-9, the J call TRBJ1-2; D is perhaps TRBD1 (6 bases). Trimming removed 2 bases at V and 0 bases at J, with 13 bases between. The CDR3 length is 16 residues. CDR1 is SEHNR and CDR2 is FQNEAQ in the germline V gene (reference sequence). The CDR3 nucleotides read TGTGCCAGCAGCTTACGGGGGCGGTTAGCTAACTATGGCTACACCTTC. Protein sequence: CASSLRGRLANYGYTF.

This chain joins TRBV4-3 and TRBJ1-3; 7 bases fit TRBD1. This CDR3 has 16 residues. J was trimmed by 0 bases and V by 3 bases; bases with no gene match: 5. Germline CDR1 is LGHNA and CDR2 is YSLEER. CDR3 region: CASSQGTALSGNTIYF. The CDR3 nucleotides read TGCGCCAGCAGCCAGGGGACAGCCCTCTCTGGAAACACCATATATTTT.

The V call is TRBV10-1, the J call TRBJ2-4; 9 bases align to TRBD1. V was pared by 2 bases and J by 4 bases, with 3 bases of the junction left unmatched. Germline CDR1 reads WNHNN; CDR2 reads SYGVQD (reference sequence). The CDR3 length is 15 residues. The CDR3 spells CASSEEGQGKNIQYF. For the CDR3, the DNA is TGCGCCAGCAGTGAGGAGGGACAGGGAAAAAACATTCAGTACTTC.

This clone has a single count. The chain uses TRBV5-6 and TRBJ2-5; D remains unclear. CDR3 length equals 13 residues. Trimming cost V 0 bases and J 1 base, with 4 bases left between them. From germline, CDR1 is SGHDT and CDR2 YYEEEE. The CDR3 DNA reads TGTGCCAGCAGCTTGGGGCTCCAAGAGACCCAGTACTTC. Its translation: CASSLGLQETQYF.

This clone occurred once. The chain joins TRBV11-2 to TRBJ1-1; D not certain. Trimming took off 5 bases at V and 4 bases at J, with 8 bases between the two ends. The germline CDR1 and CDR2 sequences are SGHAT and FQNNGV. There are 12 residues in the CDR3. The CDR3 region is CASSTWGTEAFF. CDR3 nucleotides: TGTGCCAGCAGCACCTGGGGCACTGAAGCTTTCTTT.

The chain has TRBV27 and TRBJ2-1, with 7 positions matching TRBD2. The CDR3 runs to 16 residues. After removal of 7 bases from V and 0 bases from J, the junction contained 9 bases not matched to a gene. Germline V gene data show CDR1 as MNHEY and CDR2 as SMNVEV (reference sequence). The chain's CDR3 is CASTRGAGVSYNEQFF. CDR3 nucleotide sequence: TGTGCCAGCACCCGTGGGGCGGGGGTCTCCTACAATGAGCAGTTCTTC.

The chain joins TRBV5-1 to TRBJ1-5, with 12 bases aligning to TRBD1. V was clipped by 5 bases and J by 7 bases; unmatched bases: 4. Germline CDR1 is SGHRS and CDR2 is YFSETQ. There are 14 residues in the CDR3. DNA of the CDR3: TGCGCCAGCAGGGCCGGGACAGGGGGCCAGCCCCAGCATTTT. Translated: CASRAGTGGQPQHF.

Written as DNA, the CDR3 is TGTGCCAGCTCACCGGACGGTTACGAGCAGTACTTC. Amino acids: CASSPDGYEQYF. The chain has TRBV18 and TRBJ2-7, with D hard to call. Germline assignment: CDR1 KGHSH and CDR2 LQKENI. V was pared by 3 bases and J by 4 bases, with 7 bases between. CDR3 size: 12 residues.

The chain's CDR3 is CASSQRQGPPEAFF. The CDR3 DNA reads as TGTGCCAGCAGCCAAAGACAGGGGCCGCCTGAAGCTTTCTTT. The V gene is TRBV14, the J gene TRBJ1-1; 8 bases are a match to TRBD1. The V gene's germline CDR1 is SGHDN and CDR2 FVKESK. V shed 2 bases, J shed 6 bases, and the junction held 5 bases outside the gene matches. The CDR3 runs 14 residues.

This clone has only one observation. The V and J genes are TRBV7-3 and TRBJ1-3; D ambiguous. CDR1 is SGHTA and CDR2 is FQGTGA in the germline V gene. The CDR3 has 13 residues. V was cut by 5 bases and J by 2 bases, with 7 bases left in between. Here the CDR3 DNA reads TGTGCCAGCAGCCCCTTCCCTGGAAACACCATATATTTT. It yields the protein CASSPFPGNTIYF. The whole variable domain, remainder taken from reference TRBV7-3 and TRBJ1-3, is GAGVSQTPSNKVTEKGKYVELRCDPISGHTALYWYRQSLGQGPEFLIYFQGTGAADDSGLPNDRFFAVRPEGSVSTLKIQRTERGDSAVYLCASSPFPGNTIYFGEGSWLTVV.

In this sample, this clone turned up once. The rearrangement uses TRBV7-2 and TRBJ2-7, with 10 bases identical to TRBD1. After removal of 1 base from V and 4 bases from J, the junction contained 7 bases not matched to a gene. From germline, CDR1 is SGHTA and CDR2 FQGNSA. This CDR3 has 16 amino acids. CDR3 amino acids: CASSLGRDRGSYEQYF. The CDR3 DNA follows: TGTGCCAGCAGCTTAGGGCGGGACAGGGGATCTTACGAGCAGTACTTC.

The chain employs TRBV5-6 and TRBJ1-2; possible D gene TRBD1, 6 bases. CDR1 is SGHDT and CDR2 is YYEEEE in the germline V gene. Trimming cost V 2 bases and J 5 bases, with 19 bases left between them. CDR3 length: 16 residues. CDR3 sequence: CASSFWTAPGLYGYTF. For the CDR3, the DNA is TGTGCCAGCAGCTTTTGGACAGCCCCGGGCTTGTATGGCTACACCTTC.

The V call is TRBV5-4, the J call TRBJ2-7; D gene unclear. This CDR3 region has 12 residues. Germline assignment: CDR1 SGHNT and CDR2 YYREEE (reference sequence). The V gene lost 0 bases and the J gene lost 6 bases, with 7 bases spanning the gap. The CDR3 region has the DNA TGTGCCAGCAGCTTGGGGTCTAGCGAGCAGTACTTC. This sequence encodes CASSLGSSEQYF. Using reference TRBV5-4 and TRBJ2-7 for the parts outside the CDR3, the full variable domain is ETGVTQSPTHLIKTRGQQVTLRCSSQSGHNTVSWYQQALGQGPQFIFQYYREEENGRGNFPPRFSGLQFPNYSSELNVNALELDDSALYLCASSLGSSEQYFGPGTRLTVT.

The chain couples TRBV5-1 to TRBJ2-3, with TRBD2 matching 8 bases. The CDR3 is 16 amino acids. V gave up 0 bases and J gave up 0 bases; unmatched junction bases: 3. Germline V lookup: CDR1 SGHRS, CDR2 YFSETQ. This CDR3 reads CASSLGRGDSTDTQYF. For the CDR3, the DNA is TGCGCCAGCAGCTTGGGGCGGGGGGACAGCACAGATACGCAGTATTTT.

The chain employs TRBV19 and TRBJ2-7; TRBD1 matches 8 bases. Germline CDR1 LNHDA, CDR2 SQIVND (reference sequence). V dropped 3 bases and J dropped 9; count of bases not matched to a gene: 4. This CDR3 comprises 12 residues. CDR3 amino acids: CASSILQGVQYF. DNA of the CDR3: TGTGCCAGTAGTATTTTACAGGGGGTGCAGTACTTC. The complete variable domain, with remaining parts taken from reference TRBV19 and TRBJ2-7, reads DGGITQSPKYLFRKEGQNVTLSCEQNLNHDAMYWYRQDPGQGLRLIYYSQIVNDFQKGDIAEGYSVSREKKESFPLTVTSAQKNPTAFYLCASSILQGVQYFGPGTRLTVT.

The chain uses TRBV2 and TRBJ2-7; D uncertain. This CDR3 region has 11 residues. CDR1 and CDR2 (germline): SNHLY, FYNNEI. Trimming took 7 bases from V and 4 from J, leaving 8 bases between them. The chain's CDR3 is CASTSLYEQYF. CDR3 nucleotide sequence: TGTGCCAGCACCAGCCTTTACGAGCAGTACTTC.

The gene calls are TRBV4-3 and TRBJ1-3, with D possibly being TRBD1 (5 bases). Trimming cost V 1 base and J 8 bases, with 12 bases left between them. The germline V gene has CDR1 LGHNA and CDR2 YSLEER. The CDR3 extends over 14 amino acids. CDR3 coding DNA: TGCGCCAGCAGCCAAGTTCAGGGCTACCACACCATATATTTT. Its protein is CASSQVQGYHTIYF.

The chain carries TRBV5-1 and TRBJ1-2; D unresolved. CDR1 is SGHRS and CDR2 is YFSETQ in the germline V gene. The CDR3 totals 14 residues. With 2 bases removed from V and 9 bases from J, the gap between germline ends came to 17 bases. The CDR3: CASSFGSGLFSYTF. CDR3 DNA: TGCGCCAGCAGCTTCGGCAGTGGACTATTTAGCTACACCTTC.

The rearrangement joins TRBV7-6 to TRBJ1-6; TRBD1 matches at 7 bases. J was trimmed by 7 bases and V by 1 base; bases with no gene match: 4. CDR1 and CDR2 from the germline V gene are SGHVS and FNYEAQ. The CDR3 sequence is 15 residues long. The CDR3 spells CASSLGTGANSPLHF. Written as DNA, the CDR3 is TGTGCCAGCAGCTTAGGAACAGGGGCGAATTCACCCCTCCACTTT. Together with reference TRBV7-6 and TRBJ1-6, the CDR3 gives the full variable domain: GAGVSQSPRYKVTKRGQDVALRCDPISGHVSLYWYRQALGQGPEFLTYFNYEAQQDKSGLPNDRFSAERPEGSISTLTIQRTEQRDSAMYRCASSLGTGANSPLHFGNGTRLTVT.

The V call is TRBV7-8, the J call TRBJ1-2, with D possibly being TRBD1 (5 bases). This CDR3 contains 16 residues. Trimming removed 1 base from V and 5 bases from J, with 17 bases in between. The germline V gene has CDR1 SGHVS and CDR2 FQNEAQ. DNA for the CDR3: TGTGCCAGCAGCTTAGACCTCCCCCAGGGCCTATATGGCTACACCTTC. This codes for CASSLDLPQGLYGYTF.